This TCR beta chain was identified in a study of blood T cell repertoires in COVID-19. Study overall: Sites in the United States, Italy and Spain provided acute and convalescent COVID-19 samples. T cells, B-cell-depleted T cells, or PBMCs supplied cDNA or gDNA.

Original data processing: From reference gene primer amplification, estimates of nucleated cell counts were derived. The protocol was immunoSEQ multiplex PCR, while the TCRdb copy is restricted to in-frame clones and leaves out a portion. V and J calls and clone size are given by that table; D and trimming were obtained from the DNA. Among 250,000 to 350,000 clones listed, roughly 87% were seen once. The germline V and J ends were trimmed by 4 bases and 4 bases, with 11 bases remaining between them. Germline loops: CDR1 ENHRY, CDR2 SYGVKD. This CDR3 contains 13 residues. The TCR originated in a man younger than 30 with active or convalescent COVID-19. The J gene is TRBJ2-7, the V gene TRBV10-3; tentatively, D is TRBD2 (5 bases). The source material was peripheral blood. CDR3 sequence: CAISASRGYEQYF. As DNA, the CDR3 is TGTGCCATCAGTGCATCTAGAGGGTACGAGCAGTACTTC.